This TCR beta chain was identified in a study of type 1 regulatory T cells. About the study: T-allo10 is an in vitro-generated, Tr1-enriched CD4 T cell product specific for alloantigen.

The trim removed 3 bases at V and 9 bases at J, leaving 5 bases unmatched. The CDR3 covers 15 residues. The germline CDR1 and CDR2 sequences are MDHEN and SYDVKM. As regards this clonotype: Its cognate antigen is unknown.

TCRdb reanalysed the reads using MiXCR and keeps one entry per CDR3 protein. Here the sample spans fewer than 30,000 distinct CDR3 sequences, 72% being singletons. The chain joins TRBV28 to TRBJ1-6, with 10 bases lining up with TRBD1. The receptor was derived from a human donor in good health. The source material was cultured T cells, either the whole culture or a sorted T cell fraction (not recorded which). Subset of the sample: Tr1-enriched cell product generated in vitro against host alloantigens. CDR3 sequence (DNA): TGTGCCAGCAGTTTCCGGGACAGGGGTGCTTCACCCCTCCACTTT. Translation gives CASSFRDRGASPLHF. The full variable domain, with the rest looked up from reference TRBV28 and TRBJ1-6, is DVKVTQSSRYLVKRTGEKVFLECVQDMDHENMFWYRQDPGLGLRLIYFSYDVKMKEKGDIPEGYSVSREKKERFSLILESASTNQTSMYLCASSFRDRGASPLHFGNGTRLTVT.